What follows are 23 T cell receptor beta chains derived from one specimen sequenced in a study of immune reconstitution after stem cell transplant in scleroderma. Using its own MiXCR run on the RT-PCR reads, TCRdb lists one record per CDR3 protein. The repertoire holds around 3,000 distinct CDR3 sequences, with around 8.5% as singletons. The specimen was collected before or after autologous hematopoietic stem cell transplantation (not recorded which). These receptors originate from a female donor with systemic sclerosis.

This clonotype turned up a few times. The chain carries TRBV6-5 and TRBJ2-7; 7 bases map to TRBD2. There are 15 residues in the CDR3. CDR1 and CDR2 (germline): MNHEY, SVGAGI. V lost 0 bases to trimming and J lost 0 bases; unmatched junction nucleotides: 2. The CDR3 bases are TGTGCCAGCAGTTACTCGAGCGGGGCCTCCTACGAGCAGTACTTC. Residues: CASSYSSGASYEQYF.

The chain carries TRBV6-5 and TRBJ2-1; D may be TRBD1 (6 bases). The germline V and J ends were trimmed by 7 bases and 4 bases, with 11 bases remaining between them. Germline V CDR1 and CDR2: MNHEY, SVGAGI. This CDR3 is 13 amino acids long. As DNA, the CDR3 is TGTGCCAGCACTGTGACAGGATACAATGAGCAGTTCTTC. Translation: CASTVTGYNEQFF.

This clonotype occurred once. The chain couples TRBV5-6 to TRBJ2-7; 7 bases agree with TRBD2. V dropped 6 bases and J dropped 4; count of bases not matched to a gene: 7. This CDR3 has 13 amino acids. CDR1 is SGHDT, CDR2 YYEEEE, per germline. The CDR3 DNA reads TGTGCCAGCACGGGGGGAGGTTCGTACGAGCAGTACTTC. This translates into CASTGGGSYEQYF.

This clonotype ranks as medium-sized. J is TRBJ1-2 and V is TRBV5-1, with D perhaps matching TRBD1 (6 bases). The CDR3 runs to 14 residues. V was clipped by 0 bases and J by 6 bases, with 12 bases between them. Germline V gene sequence: CDR1 SGHRS, CDR2 YFSETQ. The CDR3 reads CASSLDKGGDGYTF. CDR3 in DNA: TGCGCCAGCAGCTTGGACAAAGGGGGTGATGGCTACACCTTC. Full variable domain (remainder filled in from reference TRBV5-1 and TRBJ1-2): KAGVTQTPRYLIKTRGQQVTLSCSPISGHRSVSWYQQTPGQGLQFLFEYFSETQRNKGNFPGRFSGRQFSNSRSEMNVSTLELGDSALYLCASSLDKGGDGYTFGSGTRLTVV.

This clonotype is labeled medium-sized. The chain combines TRBV7-2 with TRBJ2-1, with 9 bases matching TRBD1. The trim removed 5 bases at V and 8 bases at J, leaving 10 bases unmatched. Germline CDR1 and CDR2: SGHTA and FQGNSA. This CDR3 comprises 15 residues. The CDR3 DNA reads as TGTGCCAGCAGCCGGATGGGGACAGGGAGTGATGAGCAGTTCTTC. This sequence encodes CASSRMGTGSDEQFF.

There are a few counts of this clonotype. The rearrangement uses TRBV20-1 and TRBJ1-3, with D hard to call. Trimming stripped 0 bases from V and 6 bases from J, with 6 bases between. CDR1 is DFQATT, CDR2 SNEGSKA, per germline (reference sequence). The CDR3 extends over 12 amino acids. The chain's CDR3 is CSAREDQNTIYF. CDR3 in DNA: TGCAGTGCTAGAGAGGACCAAAACACCATATATTTT.

This clonotype is classed as medium-sized. The chain uses TRBV14 and TRBJ1-1; D uncertain. Germline V gene lookup returns CDR1 SGHDN and CDR2 FVKESK. The V and J ends lost 0 bases and 7 bases respectively, with 15 bases between them. The CDR3 totals 15 residues. DNA for the CDR3: TGTGCCAGCAGCCAAGAGAGGGCCGAGAGAGGTGAAGCTTTCTTT. Amino acid sequence: CASSQERAERGEAFF.

This clonotype is medium-sized (0.01 to 0.1%) in the sample. The chain recombines TRBV7-6 with TRBJ2-2, with 8 positions matching TRBD1. Trimming took 2 bases from V and 1 from J; bases not matched to a gene: 3. The CDR3 length is 16 residues. Germline V lookup: CDR1 SGHVS, CDR2 FNYEAQ. The DNA for the CDR3 is TGTGCCAGCAGCTTAAACACAGGGGGGAACACCGGGGAGCTGTTTTTT. The encoded protein is CASSLNTGGNTGELFF.

In its sample, this clonotype is large. The genes are TRBV29-1 and TRBJ2-1; D is perhaps TRBD1 (5 bases). The V gene lost 0 bases and the J gene lost 5 bases, with 8 bases spanning the gap. The germline V gene encodes CDR1 SQVTM and CDR2 ANQGSEA. The CDR3 loop spans 13 amino acids. CDR3 residues: CSVEDGHNNEQFF. The CDR3 coding sequence is TGCAGCGTTGAAGACGGACACAACAATGAGCAGTTCTTC.

This clonotype was observed a few times. This rearrangement joins TRBV12-3 or TRBV12-4 to TRBJ2-4; 8 bases line up with TRBD1. The length of the CDR3 is 15 residues. The J segment lost 1 base and the V segment lost 2 bases, leaving 1 base of the junction unmatched. The CDR3 reads CASSLRTGAKNIQYF. In nucleotides, the CDR3 is TGTGCCAGCAGTTTAAGGACAGGGGCCAAAAACATTCAGTACTTC.

The chain joins TRBV7-2 to TRBJ2-7; D call uncertain. V was clipped by 1 base and J by 5 bases, with 6 bases between them. Germline V gene sequence: CDR1 SGHTA, CDR2 FQGNSA. The CDR3 runs to 12 residues. CDR3 nucleotides: TGTGCCAGCAGCTTAGACGGAGACGAGCAGTACTTC. It codes for CASSLDGDEQYF.

The table lists this clonotype with a few counts. This chain links TRBV6-5 with TRBJ1-5; D unresolved. Germline assignment: CDR1 MNHEY and CDR2 SVGAGI. V was trimmed by 5 bases and J by 4 bases, leaving 9 bases between them. The CDR3 contains 13 residues. The CDR3 DNA follows: TGTGCCAGCAGTGGATACAGTAATCAGCCCCAGCATTTT. Amino acid sequence: CASSGYSNQPQHF.

In its sample, this clonotype ranks as large. The rearrangement uses TRBV20-1 and TRBJ1-1; D is perhaps TRBD1 (6 bases). Germline V gives CDR1 DFQATT, CDR2 SNEGSKA (reference sequence). This CDR3 region has 13 residues. V lost 1 base and J 10 bases, leaving 16 bases between the germline ends. This CDR3 reads CSARGETGVTAFF. CDR3 DNA sequence: TGCAGTGCTAGAGGGGAGACAGGTGTCACAGCTTTCTTT.

This clonotype was found a few times. The chain links TRBV7-2 to TRBJ2-7; a weak D match, TRBD2 (6 bases). Germline CDR1 is SGHTA and CDR2 is FQGNSA. There are 18 residues in the CDR3. V gave up 5 bases and J gave up 2 bases, with 25 bases separating them. CDR3 residues: CASSLYLGGRVRTYEQYF. The DNA for the CDR3 is TGTGCCAGCAGCCTATATTTGGGGGGAAGGGTGAGGACCTACGAGCAGTACTTC.

Sample share makes this clonotype medium-sized. This chain links TRBV29-1 with TRBJ2-1; no firm D call. Trimming took off 1 base at V and 10 bases at J, with 11 bases between the two ends. CDR3 length equals 12 residues. Looked up from germline, CDR1 is SQVTM and CDR2 is ANQGSEA. DNA for the CDR3: TGCAGCGTTGAAGCCCCGGGCAGGGAGCAGTTCTTC. Translated, it gives CSVEAPGREQFF.

This clonotype qualifies as medium-sized (0.01 to 0.1%). The chain uses TRBV12-3 or TRBV12-4 and TRBJ2-4; the D call may be TRBD1 or TRBD2 (5 bases each). This CDR3 region has 13 residues. Trimming stripped 2 bases from V and 7 bases from J, with 9 bases between. The chain's CDR3 is CASSLLEGNIQYF. CDR3 bases: TGTGCCAGCAGTTTACTAGAGGGGAACATTCAGTACTTC.

The genes are TRBV12-3 or TRBV12-4 and TRBJ2-3, with D perhaps TRBD1 or TRBD2 (5 bases each). CDR3 length equals 15 residues. V was pared by 6 bases and J by 0 bases, with 13 bases between. The CDR3 reads CASRGVTGSTDTQYF. CDR3 nucleotide sequence: TGTGCCAGCAGGGGGGTTACCGGTAGCACAGATACGCAGTATTTT.

Relative to its sample, this clonotype is large (0.1 to 1%). The chain links TRBV29-1 to TRBJ1-2; D remains ambiguous. The V gene's germline CDR1 is SQVTM and CDR2 ANQGSEA. Trimming left V 3 bases short and J 4 bases short, with 12 bases between. This CDR3 has 13 amino acids. The CDR3 is CSVDPAEGYGYTF. Here the CDR3 DNA reads TGCAGCGTTGATCCCGCAGAGGGCTATGGCTACACCTTC. The variable domain in full, completed from reference TRBV29-1 and TRBJ1-2, reads SAVISQKPSRDICQRGTSLTIQCQVDSQVTMMFWYRQQPGQSLTLIATANQGSEATYESGFVIDKFPISRPNLTFSTLTVSNMSPEDSSIYLCSVDPAEGYGYTFGSGTRLTVV.

There are a few counts of this clonotype. The rearrangement joins TRBV20-1 to TRBJ2-7; TRBD2 matches 8 bases. From germline, CDR1 is DFQATT and CDR2 SNEGSKA (reference sequence). V dropped 5 bases and J dropped 6; count of bases not matched to a gene: 12. This CDR3 comprises 14 residues. In nucleotides, the CDR3 is TGCAGTGCTCCGCCTCCTGAGCGGGGGTTCGAGCAGTACTTC. Protein product: CSAPPPERGFEQYF.

V is TRBV6-6 and J is TRBJ1-4, with D maybe TRBD1 (6 bases). In germline, CDR1 is MNHNY, CDR2 SVGAGI (reference sequence). V dropped 5 bases and J dropped 3 bases, with 13 bases sitting between them. The CDR3 totals 15 residues. The CDR3 reads CASSQARGPNEKLFF. The CDR3 DNA follows: TGTGCCAGCAGTCAGGCCCGGGGGCCTAATGAAAAACTGTTTTTT.

In the case of this clonotype: This may be a read error, as it is one base from a much larger clone. The chain employs TRBV5-1 and TRBJ2-2; D unresolved. Germline CDR1 SGHRS, CDR2 YFSETQ. This CDR3 is 14 amino acids long. The DNA of the CDR3 is TGCGCCAGCAGCGATCAAGGGAACACCGAGGAGCTGTTTTTT. It encodes CASSDQGNTEELFF. Full variable domain (missing parts from reference TRBV5-1 and TRBJ2-2): KAGVTQTPRYLIKTRGQQVTLSCSPISGHRSVSWYQQTPGQGLQFLFEYFSETQRNKGNFPGRFSGRQFSNSRSEMNVSTLELGDSALYLCASSDQGNTEELFFGEGSRLTVL.

This clonotype is medium-sized. The chain joins TRBV7-9 to TRBJ2-6; D gene ambiguous. The germline V gene has CDR1 SEHNR and CDR2 FQNEAQ (reference sequence). The CDR3 covers 13 residues. With 5 bases removed from V and 2 bases from J, the gap between germline ends came to 4 bases. The chain's CDR3 is CASSLAGANVLTF. In DNA form, the CDR3 reads TGTGCCAGCAGCCTCGCTGGGGCCAACGTCCTGACTTTC.

This clonotype rates as medium-sized. The chain combines TRBV7-9 with TRBJ2-5; D possibly corresponds to TRBD1 (5 bases). Germline V gene sequence: CDR1 SEHNR, CDR2 FQNEAQ (reference sequence). Between the trimmed V and J ends, which lost 2 bases and 2 bases, there was a span of 6 bases. The CDR3 sequence is 13 residues long. The CDR3 spells CASSLRQQETQYF. For the CDR3, the DNA is TGTGCCAGCAGCTTACGACAGCAAGAGACCCAGTACTTC.